Given below is one T cell receptor beta chain in context. The data stem from a study of blood T cell repertoires in COVID-19. The germline V and J ends were trimmed by 3 bases and 0 bases, with 9 bases remaining between them. CDR1 LNHDA and CDR2 SQIVND come from the germline V gene (reference sequence). The CDR3 has 15 amino acids. Using immunoSEQ multiplex PCR, the repertoire was profiled, and TCRdb retains in-frame clones only, with some absent. The table lists about 180,000 clones, about 86% of them singletons. The sequence came from a woman in her 70s with COVID-19, enrolled during active disease. The chain is built from TRBV19 and TRBJ1-5, with D uncertain. Specimen: peripheral blood. In nucleotides, the CDR3 is TGTGCCAGTAGTATGTTACAGTATAGCAATCAGCCCCAGCATTTT. This codes for CASSMLQYSNQPQHF. Full variable domain (rest looked up from reference TRBV19 and TRBJ1-5): DGGITQSPKYLFRKEGQNVTLSCEQNLNHDAMYWYRQDPGQGLRLIYYSQIVNDFQKGDIAEGYSVSREKKESFPLTVTSAQKNPTAFYLCASSMLQYSNQPQHFGDGTRLSIL.